The 9 T cell receptor beta chains below all came from one sample that was sequenced in a study of blood T cells in healthy people across ages. A sample-barcoded 5' primer and a J-beta primer mix were used in a second PCR of roughly 7 to 11 cycles. TCRdb fed the 5' RACE reads into MiXCR, producing one record per CDR3 protein. The sample lists about 670,000 distinct CDR3 sequences; approximately 52% were seen once. Material: blood. The receptors stem from a woman of 80 years or more in good health.

In its sample, this clonotype was seen many times. The gene calls are TRBV10-1 and TRBJ2-4; 14 bases match TRBD2. The CDR3 is made up of 15 amino acids. Germline CDR1 WNHNN, CDR2 SYGVQD (reference sequence). Losses at the gene ends were 4 bases for V and 9 bases for J; bases not matched to a gene: 5. The CDR3 region has the DNA TGCGCCAGCAGTGCGGGGACTAGCGGGAGTAGCATTCAGTACTTC. This sequence encodes CASSAGTSGSSIQYF.

This clonotype occurred a few times. V usage is TRBV6-2 or TRBV6-3 and J usage is TRBJ2-3, with D unclear. This CDR3 spans 12 amino acids. Per the germline V gene, CDR1 is MNHEY and CDR2 is SVGEGT. V was clipped by 5 bases and J by 6 bases, with 9 bases between them. This CDR3 is CASSTQRDTQYF. The CDR3 bases are TGTGCCAGCAGTACCCAAAGGGATACGCAGTATTTT.

This clonotype appeared many times. V is TRBV7-9 and J is TRBJ1-1; maybe TRBD1 (5 bases). Germline CDR1 SEHNR, CDR2 FQNEAQ (reference sequence). The CDR3 is 18 amino acids. With 5 bases removed from V and 0 bases from J, the gap between germline ends came to 22 bases. The chain's CDR3 is CASSNHASWDGMNTEAFF. DNA of the CDR3: TGTGCCAGCAGCAACCATGCGAGCTGGGACGGAATGAACACTGAAGCTTTCTTT.

The V and J genes are TRBV6-5 and TRBJ2-7; 8 bases are a match to TRBD2. J lost 2 bases, V lost 2 bases, and 14 bases had no gene match. CDR3 length: 18 residues. Germline CDR1 MNHEY, CDR2 SVGAGI. The CDR3 loop is CASSYNVPGLGSTYEQYF. In DNA form, the CDR3 reads TGTGCCAGCAGTTACAACGTCCCGGGACTAGGTAGCACCTACGAGCAGTACTTC.

This clonotype was counted many times. This chain's CDR3 is CASSVIGSGANVLTF. DNA for the CDR3: TGTGCCAGCAGCGTGATAGGCTCTGGGGCCAACGTCCTGACTTTC. The V call is TRBV6-2 or TRBV6-3, the J call TRBJ2-6; no definite D call. There are 15 residues in the CDR3. Germline V gene data show CDR1 as MNHEY and CDR2 as SVGEGT. Trimming cost V 6 bases and J 0 bases, with 9 bases left between them.

J is TRBJ2-1 and V is TRBV7-2; D call uncertain. The germline V gene encodes CDR1 SGHTA and CDR2 FQGNSA. V dropped 2 bases and J dropped 4 bases, with 9 bases sitting between them. The length of the CDR3 is 14 residues. The CDR3 loop reads CASSLRHLYNEQFF. The CDR3 nucleotides read TGTGCCAGCAGCTTACGACACTTATACAATGAGCAGTTCTTC.

The chain couples TRBV14 to TRBJ1-2; D is possibly TRBD1 (5 bases). Germline V CDR1 and CDR2: SGHDN, FVKESK. This CDR3 is 14 amino acids long. The germline V and J ends were trimmed by 4 bases and 3 bases, with 12 bases remaining between them. The CDR3 region is CASSPAGTDYGYTF. DNA of the CDR3: TGTGCCAGCAGCCCAGCCGGGACGGACTATGGCTACACCTTC.

The V call is TRBV6-2 or TRBV6-3, the J call TRBJ2-7, with D perhaps matching TRBD2 (6 bases). V was shortened by 4 bases and J by 2 bases, with 15 bases between the two germline ends. Germline V gives CDR1 MNHEY, CDR2 SVGEGT. This CDR3 is 15 amino acids long. The CDR3, as DNA: TGTGCCAGCAGTTTCCGGGGACTTAGTGCCTACGAGCAGTACTTC. Translation gives CASSFRGLSAYEQYF.

The chain has TRBV27 and TRBJ2-7, with TRBD1 matching 10 bases. The trim removed 6 bases at V and 2 bases at J, leaving 10 bases unmatched. CDR3 length equals 16 residues. From germline, CDR1 is MNHEY and CDR2 SMNVEV (reference sequence). CDR3 amino acids: CASRTTGGAGTYEQYF. The CDR3, as DNA: TGTGCCAGCAGAACGACAGGGGGCGCAGGGACCTACGAGCAGTACTTC.